The clone carrying this T cell receptor beta chain was seen at least ten times. Its specificity is not known. This sample is part of a study of T-cell memory formation after mild COVID-19. Study-level background: TCR clusters showed largely donor specificity.

Findings of the study overall: Contracting CD4+ clones were located mainly in CM and EM, and CD8+ clones in EMRA. The SARS-CoV-2 specificity of second-wave clones reaching peak at day 37 remained unverified. Memory sampled before infection contained some responding clones, suggesting cross-reactive memory joined.

TCRdb used MiXCR to reprocess the 5' RACE reads, holding one entry per CDR3 protein. The table has around 34,000 distinct CDR3 sequences, under 8% seen once. Germline V CDR1 and CDR2: LNHDA, SQIVND (reference sequence). Between the trimmed V and J ends, which lost 3 bases and 1 base, there was a span of 10 bases. The CDR3 contains 15 residues. This TCR was sampled from a man aged 18 to 30 who had mild COVID-19 (a few samples of this study predate the infection). Cell type and time point are not known. The sequencing input was PBMCs or a T cell subset sorted from them (not recorded which). This sequence joins TRBV19 and TRBJ2-1; D perhaps matches TRBD2 (6 bases). CDR3 DNA: TGTGCCAGTAGTATTTACGGGGGATCCTACAATGAGCAGTTCTTC. Translated, it gives CASSIYGGSYNEQFF.